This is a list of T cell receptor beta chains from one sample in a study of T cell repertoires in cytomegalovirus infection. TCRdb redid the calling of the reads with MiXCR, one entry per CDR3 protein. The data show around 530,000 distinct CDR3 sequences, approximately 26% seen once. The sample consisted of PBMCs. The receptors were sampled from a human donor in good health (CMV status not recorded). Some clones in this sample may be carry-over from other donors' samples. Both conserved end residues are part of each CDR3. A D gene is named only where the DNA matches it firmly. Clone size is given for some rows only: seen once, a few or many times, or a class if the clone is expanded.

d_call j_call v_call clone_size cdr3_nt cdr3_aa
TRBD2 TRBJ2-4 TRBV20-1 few TGCAGTGCTTTAGCGGGAGAAGTCAAAAACATTCAGTACTTC CSALAGEVKNIQYF
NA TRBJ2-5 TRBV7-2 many TGTGCCAGCAGCTTAGACGGGATAATTTTTCAAGAGACCCAGTACTTC CASSLDGIIFQETQYF
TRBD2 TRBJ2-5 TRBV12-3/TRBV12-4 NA TGTGCCAGCAGTCAGTTCCCCAGGACTAGCGGGGGAGAGACCCAGTACTTC CASSQFPRTSGGETQYF
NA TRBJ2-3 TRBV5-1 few TGCGCCAGCAGCTCCGATTGGGATACGCAGTATTTT CASSSDWDTQYF
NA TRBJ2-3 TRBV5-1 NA TGCGCCAGCAGCTATCCGACAACTATCACAGATACGCAGTATTTT CASSYPTTITDTQYF
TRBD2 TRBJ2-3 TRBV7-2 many TGTGCCAGCAGTTCGGGGGGAAGAAACACAGATACGCAGTATTTT CASSSGGRNTDTQYF
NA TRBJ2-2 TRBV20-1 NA TGCAGTGCTAGCGGGAGAGTGACCGGGGAGCTGTTTTTT CSASGRVTGELFF
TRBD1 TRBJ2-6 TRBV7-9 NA TGTGCCAGCAGTCAACAGGGGGCTGGGGCCAACGTCCTGACTTTC CASSQQGAGANVLTF
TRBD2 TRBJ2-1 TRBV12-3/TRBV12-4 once TGTGTCAGCAGTTTTGCCGGGAGGTACAATGAGCAGTTCTTC CVSSFAGRYNEQFF
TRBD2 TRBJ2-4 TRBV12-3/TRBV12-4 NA TGTGCCAGCAGTTTCGGCGGGAGGAACATTCAGTACTTC CASSFGGRNIQYF
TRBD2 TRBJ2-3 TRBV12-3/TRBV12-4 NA TGTGCCAGCAGCCGACTAGCGGAGTTAAGGGATACGCAGTATTTT CASSRLAELRDTQYF
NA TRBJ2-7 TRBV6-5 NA TGTGCCAGCAGTAAGGACTACCTTACTAGCTCCTACGAGCAGTACTTC CASSKDYLTSSYEQYF
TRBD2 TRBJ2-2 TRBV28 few TGTGCCAGCAGTTTATTCACTAGCGGGATCGGGATGACCGGGGAGCTGTTTTTT CASSLFTSGIGMTGELFF
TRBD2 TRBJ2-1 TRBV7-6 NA TGTGCCAGCAGCGGCGCTAGCGGGATAGGGAATGAGCAGTTCTTC CASSGASGIGNEQFF
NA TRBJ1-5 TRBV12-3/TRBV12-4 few TGTGCGGCTAGTCGCGGTGATCAGCCCCAGCATTTT CAASRGDQPQHF
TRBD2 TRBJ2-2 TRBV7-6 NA TGTGCCAGCAGCCGGGGGGTGTCGAACACCGGGGAGCTGTTTTTT CASSRGVSNTGELFF
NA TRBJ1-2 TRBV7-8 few TGTGCCAGCAGCTTAGCGGAGACAGGACCCTATGGCTACACCTTC CASSLAETGPYGYTF
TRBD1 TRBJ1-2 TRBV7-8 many TGTGCCAGCAGCTCAATACAGGGGACTAACTATGGCTACACCTTC CASSSIQGTNYGYTF
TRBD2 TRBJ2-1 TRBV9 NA TGTGCCAGCAGCGTAGGGCCGGGGGGGGTAAACAATGAGCAGTTCTTC CASSVGPGGVNNEQFF
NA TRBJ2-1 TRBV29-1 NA TGCAGCGCCCACCCCAGGCCGGGTGAGCAGTTCTTC CSAHPRPGEQFF
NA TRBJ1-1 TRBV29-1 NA TGCAGCGGGCGGGAGGAGGAGTTGAACACTGAAGCTTTCTTT CSGREEELNTEAFF
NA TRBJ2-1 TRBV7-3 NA TGTGCCAGCAGCCCTACCAACGACATCAATGAGCAGTTCTTC CASSPTNDINEQFF
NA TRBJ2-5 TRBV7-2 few TGTGCCAGCAGCCGGCAAGGGGGACGGGAGACCCAGTACTTC CASSRQGGRETQYF
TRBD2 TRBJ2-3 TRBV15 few TGTGCCACCAGCACGGAGGGACTAGTCTCTCAGTATTTT CATSTEGLVSQYF
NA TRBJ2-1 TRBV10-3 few TGTGCCATCAGTAACCCGGGGCCTTCAGATGAGCAGTTCTTC CAISNPGPSDEQFF
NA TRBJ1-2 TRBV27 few TGTGCCAGCAGAACGCATTTCTATGGCTACACCTTC CASRTHFYGYTF
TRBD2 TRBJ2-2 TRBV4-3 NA TGCGCCAGCAGCCACACACTAGCGGGAGCTGCCGGGGAGCTGTTTTTT CASSHTLAGAAGELFF
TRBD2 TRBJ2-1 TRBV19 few TGTGCCAGTAGTATAGGGTCGGGAGGGCCGGGTGAGCAGTTCTTC CASSIGSGGPGEQFF
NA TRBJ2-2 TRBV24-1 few TGTGCCACCAGTGATTGGGGGACCGGGGAGCTGTTTTTT CATSDWGTGELFF
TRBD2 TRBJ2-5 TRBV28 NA TGTGCCAGCAGTTTCTCGACTAGCATAGGAAAGACCCAGTACTTC CASSFSTSIGKTQYF
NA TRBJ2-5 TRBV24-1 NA TGTGCCACCAGTGCGGGCAGTCAAGAGACCCAGTACTTC CATSAGSQETQYF
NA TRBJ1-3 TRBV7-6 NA TGTGCCAGCAGCTTAGATCCGGGTCCCGGAAACACCAAATATTTT CASSLDPGPGNTKYF
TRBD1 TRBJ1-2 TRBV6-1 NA TGTGCCAGCAGCGGGGACAGGGTCGTCTATGGCTACACCTTC CASSGDRVVYGYTF
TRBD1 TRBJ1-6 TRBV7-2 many TGTGCCAGCAGCTTAAAGGGGGCTGGGTCACCCCTCCACTTT CASSLKGAGSPLHF
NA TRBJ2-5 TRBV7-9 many TGTGCCAGCAGCCAGAACTGGGAGACCCAGTACTTC CASSQNWETQYF
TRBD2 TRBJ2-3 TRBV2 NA TGTGCCAGCAGTTATAGTATCGGAGCGGGAGGCGGCACAGATACGCAGTATTTT CASSYSIGAGGGTDTQYF
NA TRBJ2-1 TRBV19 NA TGTGCCAGTAGTGCCCATGGAAAGGCTGACAATGAGCAGTTCTTC CASSAHGKADNEQFF
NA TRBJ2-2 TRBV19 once TGTGCCAGTAGTATCCCAGGACAGTCCGGGGAGCTGTTTTTT CASSIPGQSGELFF
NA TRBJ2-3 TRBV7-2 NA TGTGCCAGCAGCCCCGGGACCGGGGTGGCAGATACGCAGTATTTT CASSPGTGVADTQYF
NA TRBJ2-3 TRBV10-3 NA TGTGCCATCAGTCAAGCGGTTACTAGCACAGATACGCAGTATTTT CAISQAVTSTDTQYF
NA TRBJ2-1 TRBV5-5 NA TGTGCCAGCAGGGCTTCACTAGGGATCTCCTACAATGAGCAGTTCTTC CASRASLGISYNEQFF
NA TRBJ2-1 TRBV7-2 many TGTGCCAGCAGCTTAGTGAAGGGCAATGAGCAGTTCTTC CASSLVKGNEQFF
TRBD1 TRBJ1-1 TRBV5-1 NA TGCGCCAGCGGGGAATACAGGGGGATGAACACTGAAGCTTTCTTT CASGEYRGMNTEAFF
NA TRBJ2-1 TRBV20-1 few TGCAGTGCTATAGTAGCGGCCTCCTACAATGAGCAGTTCTTC CSAIVAASYNEQFF
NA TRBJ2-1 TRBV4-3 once TGCGCCAGCAGCCAAGATGCCTGGCGGCCACAGTTCTTC CASSQDAWRPQFF
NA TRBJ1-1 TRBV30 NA TGTGCCTGGAGACGACAGGTCAACACTGAAGCTTTCTTT CAWRRQVNTEAFF
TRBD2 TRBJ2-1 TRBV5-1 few TGCGCCAGCAGCATAACAACTAGCGGGAGAGGCAATGAGCAGTTCTTC CASSITTSGRGNEQFF
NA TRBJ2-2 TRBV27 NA TGTGCCAGCCGAACGGAAGGTACTTACACCGGGGAGCTGTTTTTT CASRTEGTYTGELFF